This T cell receptor beta chain was obtained from a study of shared clonotypes between healthy human individuals (dated by TCRdb to 2020 to 2021). At the level of the whole study: A few men and two women, aged 18 to 49 years, made up the cohort. To estimate repertoire size and how much clonotypes are shared between individuals, the study performed deep sequencing of blood TCR repertoires from roughly five healthy adults. Per donor, three plates each were used for CD4 naive and CD4 memory, two for CD8 naive, and one for CD8 memory. To increase sequencing depth and limit assay-specific biases, TCR repertoire library preparation and sequencing were carried out by different laboratories using diverse techniques. Between about 0.8 and 9 billion PBMCs per donor were obtained by leukapheresis.

Concerning this clone: Its antigen remains undetermined. No much larger clone is present one base from it, and per-base qualities are unavailable.

Using the deep immunoSEQ assay, TCR CDR3 regions were amplified from genomic DNA by multiplex PCR. Genomic DNA extracted from each cell subset was distributed evenly over all wells of several immunoSEQ 96-well plates, and each plate served as one replicate. Each replicate PCR for sorted subsets received roughly 0.2 ug genomic DNA, equal to some 32,000 T cell genomes. Purified libraries were quantified with a Qubit 3.0 fluorometer, sized on a Bioanalyzer 2100, and re-quantified with the KAPA Library Quantification kit. Each immunoSEQ 96-well plate was sequenced on its own single-read 150-cycle Illumina NextSeq 550 flow cell. As for the authors' bioinformatics: The immunoSEQ output contained only junctional sequences without quality scores, so filtering could not match that applied to full-length reads. Sequences were annotated with PyIR, a Python wrapper for IgBLAST v1.9, and V/J genes and CDR3 were assigned using IMGT germline references. Reads were filtered out if the reads had weak V/J assignments (E-value above 1e-6), no CDR3, stop codons, out-of-frame junctions, or ambiguous translated residues. V3J clonotypes were defined as sequences sharing the same inferred V gene, J gene, and CDR3 amino acid sequence. To compute the percentage overlap between repertoires, the number of shared unique clonotypes was divided by the size of the smaller repertoire. Richness of each repertoire was evaluated using RTK rarefaction, the Chao1 estimator, and Recon v2.1 estimates of unobserved clonotypes. Generation probabilities were computed with OLGA for all TCRbeta clonotypes obtained by the gDNA method from a handful of donors. TCRdb holds this immuneACCESS table with in-frame rearrangements only. Some clones are missing; in checked studies, unresolved V genes explain under half, and the rest has no known cause. V and J calls plus clone size are reproduced from that table; the DNA served to infer D and trimming. The sample table holds around 700,000 clones, of which approximately 79% were seen once. The ten largest clones capture over 1.5% of the sample.

Results and caveats for the whole study, not just this receptor: When a handful of donors were compared, the shared fraction of clonotypes was about 5% for naive CD4, about 4% for naive CD8, roughly 2.5% for memory CD4, and 0.4% for memory CD8. Pairwise subsampling indicated that sequencing depth was expected to affect the degree of clonotype sharing among donors. Incomplete sequencing was indicated by rarefaction of sorted-subset datasets, despite the large sequencing depth. Sampling was limited to blood, and TCR repertoires in tissue likely differ from TCR repertoires in blood. Larger estimated clonotype richness was generally found for naive subsets than for memory subsets. Because the study included a small number of donors, the genetic and exposure-history diversity represented was limited. Compared with non-shared clonotypes, clonotypes shared by all four sorted-subset donors had higher generation probabilities.

The donors were healthy, HIV-negative adults who had no recently reported acute infections or vaccinations. Only Caucasian adults living in Nashville, Tennessee, USA were represented among the donors. CD4+ T cells were enriched by magnetic negative selection; naive cells were then positively selected on CD45RA, and the negative fraction formed the memory subset. Blood was collected by leukapheresis, and PBMCs were isolated by Ficoll-Histopaque density gradient centrifugation and then cryopreserved in liquid nitrogen vapor phase. Analytical flow cytometry was used to check the purity and quantity of every magnetically sorted T cell population. Genomic DNA was isolated from every sorted fraction and measured by UV absorbance on a Nanodrop 2000c. As encoded in the germline V gene, CDR1 is SNHLY while CDR2 is FYNNEI. Its CDR3 holds 15 amino acids, cysteine through phenylalanine. The only DNA kept is the CDR3, 45 bases in frame from the first base.

The chain joins TRBV2 to TRBJ2-5; the D gene cannot be named for sure. The DNA end is a closer match to TRBJ2-7, so the J assignment may be wrong. The receptor's source is a woman aged 25-40 years in good health. Sequences were obtained from memory CD4+ T cells sorted from blood. The cell subset or site label for this specimen denotes: CD45RA-negative fraction. The DNA reads as follows: TGTGCCAGCATCCCCCGGCGAGGCGGAATCTACGAGCAGTACTTC. Translated, this gives CASIPRRGGIYEQYF.